This T cell receptor (beta chain) was identified during a study of TIL therapy for anti-PD-1-resistant metastatic lung cancer. In the study overall: Median tumor mutation burden was more than 1.4 mutations per megabase.

Time point in this sample: pre-treatment sample, taken before nivolumab and TIL therapy. Pleural nodules or supraclavicular lymph nodes made up most of the excised metastases sampled. The libraries were made with immunoSEQ v3. Measured with immunoSEQ multiplex PCR; TCRdb has only the in-frame clones, and not every one. This table has 7,000 or so clones, about 64% appearing once. This sequence was found in a person between 30 and 79 years old with non-small cell lung cancer. Sequencing was performed on tumor tissue, taken at baseline.

Here the CDR3 DNA reads TGCAGTGCTAGTTATGGGACTAGCGCTACAAACAATGAGCAGTTCTTC. Protein product: CSASYGTSATNNEQFF. The chain has TRBV20-1 and TRBJ2-1; 10 bases line up with TRBD2. Losses at the gene ends were 3 bases for V and 5 bases for J; bases not matched to a gene: 10. CDR3 length: 16 residues. CDR1 is DFQATT, CDR2 SNEGSKA, per germline (reference sequence).